This T cell receptor (beta chain) is drawn from a study of blood T cell repertoires in COVID-19. Study details: Acute-phase and convalescent COVID-19 samples originated in the United States, Italy and Spain. The analysed material was cDNA or gDNA that came from T cells, B-cell-depleted T cells, or PBMCs.

In the authors' methods: Reference gene primers were amplified, and this amplification served to estimate nucleated cell counts. This table comes from immunoSEQ multiplex PCR, and its TCRdb copy is limited to in-frame clones, with some not included. V and J calls plus clone size are reproduced from that table; the DNA served to infer D and trimming. The sample includes fewer than 300,000 clones, around 86% of them seen just once. Germline trimming cut 5 bases from V and 15 bases from J; bases unmatched to any gene: 10. The CDR3 runs 12 residues. The receptor was derived from a human donor in a cohort sampled during active COVID-19. Sequenced input: peripheral blood. The chain links TRBV12-3 or TRBV12-4 to TRBJ2-1, with TRBD2 matching 7 bases. The CDR3 is CASSGGGGAVFF. CDR3 sequence (DNA): TGTGCCAGCAGTGGGGGGGGAGGGGCCGTGTTCTTC.